This passage covers 27 T cell receptor beta chains from one sample sequenced in a study of T cells in Graves' hyperthyroidism and ophthalmopathy. TCR beta CDR3 regions were amplified from RNA transcripts. The primer set for the first-round RT-PCR of the TCR CDR3 was HTBI. In TCRdb, the multiplex PCR reads were re-called with MiXCR into one record per CDR3 protein. Of roughly 750,000 distinct CDR3 sequences listed, about 15% were seen once; the top ten hold under 9.5%. The source material was blood. The receptor set was obtained from a man younger than 35 with Graves' hyperthyroidism.

This clonotype was counted many times. This chain links TRBV3-1 with TRBJ2-7; a weak D match, TRBD2 (6 bases). The CDR3 has 13 residues. In germline, CDR1 is LGHDT, CDR2 YNNKEL (reference sequence). V was cut by 3 bases and J by 0 bases, with 6 bases left in between. This CDR3 is CASSQEGSYEQYF. For the CDR3, the DNA is TGTGCCAGCAGCCAGGAGGGCTCCTACGAGCAGTACTTC.

This clonotype was seen repeatedly, ten times or more. The V gene is TRBV28, the J gene TRBJ2-7; 9 nucleotides agree with TRBD2. The CDR3 has 15 amino acids. Trimming at V came to 5 bases and at J to 0 bases, leaving 5 bases not matched to a gene. Germline loops: CDR1 MDHEN, CDR2 SYDVKM. The CDR3: CASSASGDFSYEQYF. The CDR3 DNA reads TGTGCCAGCAGTGCTAGCGGGGATTTCTCCTACGAGCAGTACTTC.

The chain employs TRBV6-1 and TRBJ1-5; 12 positions agree with TRBD1. The CDR3 is made up of 17 amino acids. Trimming took 6 bases from V and 5 from J; bases not matched to a gene: 11. The germline gives CDR1 MNHNS, CDR2 SASEGT. The CDR3, as DNA: TGTGCCAGCAGCCCCGGGACAGGGGGCGCGGGGGATCAGCCCCAGCATTTT. Encoded protein: CASSPGTGGAGDQPQHF.

This clonotype was seen ten or more times. This chain uses TRBV28 with TRBJ1-1; 9 bases align to TRBD1. Germline values: CDR1 MDHEN, CDR2 SYDVKM. The CDR3 covers 14 residues. V was clipped by 2 bases and J by 4 bases; unmatched bases: 2. The CDR3 region has the DNA TGTGCCAGCAGTTTAGGGACAGGGTTCACTGAAGCTTTCTTT. Translation: CASSLGTGFTEAFF.

This clonotype was observed many times. This rearrangement joins TRBV11-2 to TRBJ2-1; no definite D call. Trimming cost V 1 base and J 6 bases, with 7 bases left between them. The CDR3 sequence is 13 residues long. CDR1 and CDR2 from the germline V gene are SGHAT and FQNNGV. CDR3 amino acids: CASSLAGLNEQFF. In DNA form, the CDR3 reads TGTGCCAGCAGCTTAGCCGGCCTCAATGAGCAGTTCTTC.

There are many counts of this clonotype. The V and J genes are TRBV28 and TRBJ1-1; unclear D gene. Trimming pared 2 bases from V and 2 bases from J, leaving 3 bases between. The germline V gene has CDR1 MDHEN and CDR2 SYDVKM. This CDR3 comprises 12 residues. CDR3 sequence: CASSLDNTEAFF. Written as DNA, the CDR3 is TGTGCCAGCAGTTTAGATAACACTGAAGCTTTCTTT.

This clonotype was detected ten times or more. The V gene is TRBV27, the J gene TRBJ2-7, with 8 bases identical to TRBD1. V was pared by 7 bases and J by 1 base, with 3 bases of the junction left unmatched. Germline CDR1 MNHEY, CDR2 SMNVEV (reference sequence). CDR3 length: 13 amino acids. CDR3 in DNA: TGTGCCAGCAAGACAGGGGTATCCTACGAGCAGTACTTC. Translated, it gives CASKTGVSYEQYF.

V usage is TRBV4-2 and J usage is TRBJ1-3; D is unclear. Trimming stripped 1 base from V and 0 bases from J, with 13 bases between. Germline loops: CDR1 LGHNA, CDR2 YNFKEQ. The CDR3 is made up of 17 amino acids. In DNA form, the CDR3 reads TGTGCCAGCAGCCAAGGGCCCGGTGGGAACTCTGGAAACACCATATATTTT. This codes for CASSQGPGGNSGNTIYF.

CDR3 loop: CASSRGLAGVADTQYF. The CDR3, as DNA: TGCGCCAGCAGCCGGGGACTAGCGGGAGTGGCAGATACGCAGTATTTT. V usage is TRBV5-1 and J usage is TRBJ2-3; TRBD2 agrees at 14 bases. The length of the CDR3 is 16 residues. The trim removed 4 bases at V and 4 bases at J, leaving 5 bases unmatched. Germline CDR1 reads SGHRS; CDR2 reads YFSETQ.

This clonotype appeared many times. The chain joins TRBV2 to TRBJ2-2; D not resolved. With 8 bases removed from V and 8 bases from J, the gap between germline ends came to 6 bases. The germline V gene encodes CDR1 SNHLY and CDR2 FYNNEI. The CDR3 contains 10 residues. CDR3 residues: CASSAGELFF. The CDR3 DNA sequence: TGTGCCAGCTCCGCGGGGGAGCTGTTTTTT.

Turning to this clonotype: The junction and the germline gene differ at one end; a read error may be behind it. V and J are TRBV5-1 and TRBJ1-1; D ambiguous. The CDR3 contains 13 residues. Germline V CDR1 and CDR2: SGHRS, YFSETQ. The CDR3 here is CAGSSGLNTEAFF. CDR3 bases: TGCGCCGGCAGCAGCGGATTAAACACTGAAGCTTTCTTT.

This clonotype was recorded at least ten times. The V and J genes are TRBV28 and TRBJ2-7, with D possibly matching TRBD1 (6 bases). CDR3 size: 14 residues. V lost 3 bases to trimming and J lost 6 bases, with 15 bases between them. Per germline, CDR1 MDHEN and CDR2 SYDVKM. The CDR3 reads CASSFLREGGEQYF. The CDR3 nucleotides read TGTGCCAGCAGTTTCTTGCGAGAAGGGGGCGAGCAGTACTTC.

This clonotype was counted ten times or more. The rearrangement uses TRBV20-1 and TRBJ1-1; 8 nucleotides match TRBD1. The CDR3 has 14 residues. The V gene's germline CDR1 is DFQATT and CDR2 SNEGSKA (reference sequence). Losses at the gene ends were 1 base for V and 5 bases for J; bases not matched to a gene: 6. The CDR3 nucleotides are TGCAGTGCTAGAGGGTTGGACAGGGAAACTGAAGCTTTCTTT. It is translated as CSARGLDRETEAFF.

This chain connects TRBV20-1 to TRBJ2-4; 8 bases are shared with TRBD1. The germline gives CDR1 DFQATT, CDR2 SNEGSKA (reference sequence). CDR3 length equals 13 residues. V lost 3 bases and J lost 7; bases outside the gene matches: 5. CDR3 nucleotides: TGCAGTGCTAGCCGGACAGGGCCGAACATTCAGTACTTC. Amino acid sequence: CSASRTGPNIQYF.

This clonotype was recorded once. The chain couples TRBV14 to TRBJ2-7; D ambiguous. Germline assignment: CDR1 SGHDN and CDR2 FVKESK. The CDR3 consists of 13 residues. Trimming removed 0 bases at V and 9 bases at J, with 12 bases between. CDR3 sequence: CASSQDGSFGQYF. The CDR3 nucleotides read TGTGCCAGCAGCCAAGACGGCTCGTTCGGGCAGTACTTC.

This chain uses TRBV7-2 with TRBJ2-7, with 7 bases fitting TRBD1. The length of the CDR3 is 15 residues. V lost 3 bases to trimming and J lost 2 bases; unmatched junction nucleotides: 7. Germline V lookup: CDR1 SGHTA, CDR2 FQGNSA. In DNA, the CDR3 is TGTGCCAGCAGCTTCCGACAGGGACCTACCTACGAGCAGTACTTC. Translation gives CASSFRQGPTYEQYF. Filled out from reference TRBV7-2 and TRBJ2-7, the complete variable domain reads GAGVSQSPSNKVTEKGKDVELRCDPISGHTALYWYRQSLGQGLEFLIYFQGNSAPDKSGLPSDRFSAERTGGSVSTLTIQRTQQEDSAVYLCASSFRQGPTYEQYFGPGTRLTVT.

This clonotype has just a few counts. The V and J genes are TRBV4-1 and TRBJ2-5; 7 positions match TRBD1. V shed 6 bases and J 2 bases; nucleotides not matched to a gene: 12. This CDR3 has 16 residues. CDR1 is MGHRA, CDR2 YSYEKL, per germline. The chain's CDR3 is CASRKDGTVVQETQYF. The CDR3 DNA reads as TGCGCCAGCAGGAAAGACGGGACAGTAGTTCAAGAGACCCAGTACTTC.

The rearrangement links TRBV4-1 to TRBJ2-7, with D tentatively TRBD1 or TRBD2 (5 bases each). Germline V gene sequence: CDR1 MGHRA, CDR2 YSYEKL. CDR3 length equals 15 residues. Trimming left V 1 base short and J 0 bases short, with 10 bases between. The CDR3 sequence: CASSQVGTDSYEQYF. The CDR3 DNA reads as TGCGCCAGCAGCCAAGTCGGGACGGACTCCTACGAGCAGTACTTC.

J is TRBJ2-2 and V is TRBV11-3, with TRBD2 identical over 10 bases. From germline, CDR1 is SGHNT and CDR2 YENEEA. V was pared by 4 bases and J by 6 bases, with 5 bases of the junction left unmatched. This CDR3 contains 15 residues. CDR3 loop: CASSSSGSASGELFF. In nucleotides, the CDR3 is TGTGCCAGCAGCTCTAGCGGGAGTGCATCCGGGGAGCTGTTTTTT.

This clonotype was seen only a few times. CDR3 protein: CASSLVTGALSPLHF. CDR3 nucleotides: TGTGCCAGCAGTCTCGTGACGGGGGCCCTGTCACCCCTCCACTTT. This rearrangement joins TRBV27 to TRBJ1-6; perhaps TRBD1 as D (6 bases). The CDR3 runs 15 residues. The V end lost 5 bases, the J end lost 10 bases, and 18 bases lay between the germline ends. Germline values: CDR1 MNHEY, CDR2 SMNVEV (reference sequence).

The genes are TRBV28 and TRBJ2-7, with 7 bases fitting TRBD2. The V and J ends lost 1 base and 3 bases, in that order; junction bases with no gene match: 6. Germline CDR1 is MDHEN and CDR2 is SYDVKM. This CDR3 has 15 amino acids. The CDR3 DNA reads as TGTGCCAGCAGTTTATTAGGACTAGATGGCTACGAGCAGTACTTC. This translates into CASSLLGLDGYEQYF.

This chain joins TRBV28 and TRBJ2-1; D may correspond to TRBD1 or TRBD2 (5 bases each). CDR1 is MDHEN and CDR2 is SYDVKM in the germline V gene. V was shortened by 5 bases and J by 9 bases, with 11 bases between the two germline ends. This CDR3 region has 12 residues. This chain's CDR3 is CASSKRGREQFF. DNA of the CDR3: TGTGCCAGCAGTAAGAGGGGTCGTGAGCAGTTCTTC.

This clonotype was detected many times. J is TRBJ1-4 and V is TRBV28; D is uncertain. Germline V CDR1 and CDR2: MDHEN, SYDVKM. V lost 7 bases and J lost 6, with 12 bases in between. This CDR3 region has 13 residues. This CDR3 reads CASNSPGDEKLFF. As DNA, the CDR3 is TGTGCCAGCAACTCACCTGGGGATGAAAAACTGTTTTTT.

The chain recombines TRBV7-9 with TRBJ1-5; D remains unclear. Germline CDR1 SEHNR, CDR2 FQNEAQ (reference sequence). V lost 0 bases and J lost 0, with 18 bases in between. CDR3 length: 19 amino acids. This CDR3 is CASSLAPFGQPDSNQPQHF. CDR3 DNA: TGTGCCAGCAGCTTAGCTCCCTTCGGGCAGCCGGATAGCAATCAGCCCCAGCATTTT.

This clonotype was recorded a few times. The rearrangement uses TRBV10-3 and TRBJ2-2, with 7 positions matching TRBD1. Germline V gene data show CDR1 as ENHRY and CDR2 as SYGVKD. Trimming cost V 6 bases and J 6 bases; bases outside gene matches: 7. The CDR3 consists of 14 residues. CDR3 sequence (DNA): TGTGCCATCAGGGGACAGATTAACGCCGGGGAGCTGTTTTTT. This translates into CAIRGQINAGELFF.

In this sample, this clonotype turned up many times. J is TRBJ1-1 and V is TRBV28; D is uncertain. The CDR3 loop spans 11 amino acids. The ends were cut back, 5 bases at V and 8 bases at J, with 9 bases in the middle. CDR1 and CDR2 from the germline V gene are MDHEN and SYDVKM. Here the CDR3 DNA reads TGTGCCAGCAGTCCGTTCTCGGAAGCTTTCTTT. Translation: CASSPFSEAFF.

This clonotype was counted a few times. This chain links TRBV6-2 or TRBV6-3 with TRBJ2-5; 9 bases fit TRBD2. CDR3 length equals 15 residues. In germline, CDR1 is MNHEY, CDR2 SVGEGT. The junction had 3 bases not matched to a gene; V was cut back by 2 bases and J by 2 bases. CDR3 protein: CASSYRLAAQETQYF. CDR3 bases: TGTGCCAGCAGTTACAGACTAGCGGCGCAAGAGACCCAGTACTTC.